Sequencing of this TCR beta chain was carried out in a study of identical twins. Findings and limits, study-wide: Less excess twin sharing appeared in beta out-of-frame sequences. The more abundant beta clonotypes in cord blood had fewer insertions, and memory repertoires did not show this.

The V and J ends lost 8 bases and 3 bases, in that order; junction bases with no gene match: 14. This CDR3 has 17 residues. The V gene's germline CDR1 is SGHVS and CDR2 FQNEAQ. TCRdb re-analysed the 5' RACE reads in MiXCR, keeping a single row per CDR3 protein. The table shows 300,000 to 400,000 distinct CDR3 sequences, with 9% to 15% occurring only once. Worth noting for this clonotype: The antigen is unknown.

These same records also appear under a second study, on yellow fever vaccine responses in identical twins. That paper adds: Twins' vaccine T cell response reportedly seemed partly convergent, partly personalized.

The receptor's source is a woman aged 18-30 years in good health. Sequenced input: CD8+ T cells sorted from blood. The chain uses TRBV7-8 and TRBJ2-1; 9 bases line up with TRBD2. CDR3 nucleotides: TGTGCCAGCTCCCTTCCCCCTAGCGGGGACAACTACAATGAGCAGTTCTTC. Translation: CASSLPPSGDNYNEQFF.